This TCR beta chain was captured by sequencing in a study of blood T cell repertoires in COVID-19. Study details: Both acute and convalescent COVID-19 samples were obtained from the United States, Italy and Spain. In each case, the material was cDNA or gDNA derived from T cells, B-cell-depleted T cells, or PBMCs.

With respect to this clone: The germline gene is not matched at one end of the junction; a read error may be the cause.

Original processing methods: Quantification of nucleated cells was approximated via reference gene primer amplification. Sequencing used immunoSEQ multiplex PCR; TCRdb keeps in-frame clones, though not all of them. That table furnishes V, J and clone size, whereas the DNA furnished D and trimming. The repertoire holds roughly 180,000 clones, with about 86% as singletons. What was sequenced was peripheral blood. This clonotype was obtained from a man in his fifties or sixties with acute or convalescent COVID-19.

The CDR3 spells CASSIDPGEIRDF. As DNA, the CDR3 is TGTGCCAGTAGTATAGACCCTGGGGAGATTAGGGACTTC. The chain couples TRBV19 to TRBJ2-5; possibly TRBD2 for D (5 bases). CDR3 size: 13 residues. The germline V gene has CDR1 LNHDA and CDR2 SQIVND (reference sequence). Filled out from reference TRBV19 and TRBJ2-5, the complete variable domain reads DGGITQSPKYLFRKEGQNVTLSCEQNLNHDAMYWYRQDPGQGLRLIYYSQIVNDFQKGDIAEGYSVSREKKESFPLTVTSAQKNPTAFYLCASSIDPGEIRDFGPGTRLLVL.